This is a list of T cell receptor beta chains from one sample in a study of blood T cell repertoires in COVID-19. Sequencing was performed with immunoSEQ multiplex PCR; in TCRdb, only in-frame clones are kept and a portion is missing. There are about 440,000 clones in the sample; about 85% occur only once, and over 1.5% lies in the top ten. Sequencing was done on a sample of PBMCs or T cells enriched from blood (not recorded which). These receptors all come from a woman under 30 with acute COVID-19. CDR3s include the opening cysteine and the closing phenylalanine or tryptophan. D genes are given only for firm matches. Clone size is not always given. Where it is, it says once, few, many or a class for expanded clones.

CDR3aa	CDR3nt	j_gene	v_gene	d_gene	abundance
CASMRQGGYGYTF	TGTGCCAGCATGAGACAGGGAGGTTATGGCTACACCTTC	TRBJ1-2	TRBV2	TRBD1	-
CASSPQDRGEQYF	TGTGCCAGCTCACCTCAGGACCGGGGAGAGCAGTACTTC	TRBJ2-7	TRBV18	-	-
CASSLEARGLEAFF	TGTGCCAGCAGCTTGGAGGCCAGGGGGCTTGAAGCTTTCTTT	TRBJ1-1	TRBV5-6	TRBD1	-
CATSEISYEQYF	TGTGCCACAAGCGAAATCTCCTACGAGCAGTACTTC	TRBJ2-7	TRBV10-3	-	-
CASSRRQGKGTNEKLFF	TGTGCCAGCAGTCGACGACAGGGGAAGGGGACTAATGAAAAACTGTTTTTT	TRBJ1-4	TRBV25-1	TRBD1	-
CASSPSLTGEKLFF	TGCGCCAGCAGCCCATCACTAACTGGGGAAAAACTGTTTTTT	TRBJ1-4	TRBV4-1	-	-
CASKQGGADTQYF	TGTGCCAGCAAGCAGGGAGGTGCAGATACGCAGTATTTT	TRBJ2-3	TRBV12-3/TRBV12-4	-	-
CASRDSRNTEAFF	TGTGCCAGCAGGGATTCTAGGAACACTGAAGCTTTCTTT	TRBJ1-1	TRBV19	-	-
CATSSNTFISNQPQHF	TGTGCCACCAGCAGCAACACCTTTATTAGCAATCAGCCCCAGCATTTT	TRBJ1-5	TRBV15	-	-
CASSLDMNTEAFF	TGTGCCAGCAGTCTTGACATGAACACTGAAGCTTTCTTT	TRBJ1-1	TRBV7-2	-	-
CSVRTGETQYF	TGCAGCGTAAGGACAGGAGAGACCCAGTACTTC	TRBJ2-5	TRBV29-1	TRBD1	once
CASSLVLSGTGAPHLNEKLFF	TGTGCCAGCAGCTTAGTTCTCTCCGGGACAGGGGCCCCACACCTCAATGAAAAACTGTTTTTT	TRBJ1-4	TRBV7-8	TRBD1	-
CASSSGQGNEQFF	TGTGCCAGCAGTTCGGGACAGGGGAATGAGCAGTTCTTC	TRBJ2-1	TRBV6-2/TRBV6-3	TRBD1	-